These 21 T cell receptor beta chains share one sample of origin, sequenced in a study of T cells in localized non-small cell lung cancer. Sequencing used immunoSEQ multiplex PCR; TCRdb keeps in-frame clones, though not all of them. Of 75,000 to 85,000 clones in the sample, more than 75% were seen once. The source material was peripheral blood, sampled before any cancer treatment. These receptor sequences come from a female donor over 55 with stage I lung adenocarcinoma.

The rearrangement joins TRBV19 to TRBJ2-5; D is possibly TRBD1 (5 bases). Trimming took 6 bases from V and 0 from J, leaving 8 bases between them. Germline assignment: CDR1 LNHDA and CDR2 SQIVND (reference sequence). The CDR3 totals 13 residues. The CDR3 sequence: CASRDINQETQYF. CDR3 nucleotides: TGTGCCAGTAGGGACATAAACCAAGAGACCCAGTACTTC.

This chain joins TRBV10-3 and TRBJ1-5; D is undetermined. Germline lookup yields CDR1 ENHRY and CDR2 SYGVKD. V was cut by 10 bases and J by 4 bases, with 14 bases left in between. CDR3 length: 13 residues. The CDR3 DNA is TGTGCCACCAAGGAAGGCGGAAATCAGCCCCAGCATTTT. It translates to CATKEGGNQPQHF.

The genes are TRBV11-3 and TRBJ2-3; D might be TRBD1 (6 bases). Germline V CDR1 and CDR2: SGHNT, YENEEA. The CDR3 covers 15 residues. V was shortened by 5 bases and J by 0 bases, with 12 bases between the two germline ends. CDR3 DNA: TGTGCCAGCAGCCAAGGGACACGGAGCACAGATACGCAGTATTTT. Its translation: CASSQGTRSTDTQYF.

The rearrangement links TRBV13 to TRBJ1-1; the D is unclear. Trimming stripped 5 bases from V and 0 bases from J, with 13 bases between. Germline V lookup: CDR1 PRHDT, CDR2 FYEKMQ (reference sequence). The CDR3 extends over 15 amino acids. CDR3 sequence reads: CASSTYSELNTEAFF. In DNA, the CDR3 is TGTGCCAGCAGCACCTACTCGGAACTGAACACTGAAGCTTTCTTT.

The genes are TRBV27 and TRBJ2-1; 8 nucleotides match TRBD1. The ends lost 5 bases at V and 2 bases at J; junction bases unmatched: 5. Germline values: CDR1 MNHEY, CDR2 SMNVEV (reference sequence). The CDR3 is 15 amino acids. The CDR3 region is CASSAGRGPYNEQFF. CDR3 bases: TGTGCCAGCAGTGCCGGCAGGGGGCCCTACAATGAGCAGTTCTTC.

The rearrangement joins TRBV19 to TRBJ1-1; D uncertain. Germline V gene lookup returns CDR1 LNHDA and CDR2 SQIVND (reference sequence). This CDR3 spans 15 amino acids. V lost 1 base, J lost 0 bases, and 9 bases lay in between. The CDR3 coding sequence is TGTGCCAGTAGTATAGCAACTATCATGAACACTGAAGCTTTCTTT. Encoded protein: CASSIATIMNTEAFF.

V and J are TRBV19 and TRBJ1-5; D may be TRBD1 (5 bases). V was trimmed by 5 bases and J by 3 bases, leaving 14 bases between them. The CDR3 contains 15 residues. Germline lookup yields CDR1 LNHDA and CDR2 SQIVND (reference sequence). Here the CDR3 reads CASSFTGWDNQPQHF. CDR3 sequence (DNA): TGTGCCAGTAGTTTTACAGGATGGGACAATCAGCCCCAGCATTTT.

The V and J genes are TRBV4-2 and TRBJ2-5, with 7 bases matching TRBD2. There are 16 residues in the CDR3. Germline lookup yields CDR1 LGHNA and CDR2 YNFKEQ. The V gene end was trimmed by 1 base and the J gene end by 5 bases; junction bases not matched to a gene: 10. CDR3 residues: CASSQVRASGGETQYF. In DNA form, the CDR3 reads TGTGCCAGCAGCCAAGTCAGGGCTAGCGGTGGGGAGACCCAGTACTTC.

The chain is built from TRBV10-3 and TRBJ2-7, with D unresolved. The length of the CDR3 is 14 residues. V was shortened by 5 bases and J by 0 bases, with 11 bases between the two germline ends. Germline values: CDR1 ENHRY, CDR2 SYGVKD. In DNA, the CDR3 is TGTGCCATCAGTAGTAGTGTAAGCTCCTACGAGCAGTACTTC. This encodes CAISSSVSSYEQYF.

This clone was counted between two and nine times. Written as DNA, the CDR3 is TGTGCCAGCAGAAGGACAGCATCCTCTGGAAACACCATATATTTT. The encoded protein is CASRRTASSGNTIYF. The rearrangement uses TRBV6-5 and TRBJ1-3; weak D call: TRBD1 (6 bases). This CDR3 contains 15 residues. Per the germline V gene, CDR1 is MNHEY and CDR2 is SVGAGI. V shed 6 bases and J shed 0 bases, with 12 bases lying between them.

The gene calls are TRBV19 and TRBJ1-1; a weak D match, TRBD1 (5 bases). CDR1 is LNHDA, CDR2 SQIVND, per germline (reference sequence). This CDR3 is 16 amino acids long. Trimming took off 3 bases at V and 5 bases at J, with 19 bases between the two ends. DNA of the CDR3: TGTGCCAGTAGTATTTCAGGGTTTGGGGGTAGGACTGAAGCTTTCTTT. This translates into CASSISGFGGRTEAFF.

This chain uses TRBV28 with TRBJ1-5; 7 bases match TRBD1. The germline V gene has CDR1 MDHEN and CDR2 SYDVKM. V lost 3 bases to trimming and J lost 5 bases; unmatched junction nucleotides: 4. This CDR3 spans 14 amino acids. The CDR3 is CASSLDRTDQPQHF. The CDR3 coding sequence is TGTGCCAGCAGTTTGGACAGGACCGATCAGCCCCAGCATTTT.

This chain uses TRBV30 with TRBJ1-4; D is perhaps TRBD1 (6 bases). The CDR3 totals 16 residues. Per the germline V gene, CDR1 is GTSNPN and CDR2 is SVGIG (reference sequence). V lost 3 bases and J lost 6, with 20 bases in between. CDR3 in DNA: TGTGCCTGGAGAGGACAGAGGGGGAGTTGGGATGAAAAACTGTTTTTT. Translating it yields CAWRGQRGSWDEKLFF.

The chain recombines TRBV7-2 with TRBJ2-5; a possible D gene is TRBD1 (6 bases). The V end was cut by 4 bases, the J end by 1 base, with 13 bases between. The CDR3 spans 15 residues. Looked up from germline, CDR1 is SGHTA and CDR2 is FQGNSA. CDR3 protein: CASSWTQGSQETQYF. The CDR3 bases are TGTGCCAGCAGCTGGACACAGGGTAGCCAAGAGACCCAGTACTTC.

The chain couples TRBV2 to TRBJ2-3, with 8 nucleotides matching TRBD2. The V segment lost 8 bases and the J segment 5 bases; nucleotides outside the gene matches: 9. Germline-derived CDR1 and CDR2 are SNHLY and FYNNEI. This CDR3 comprises 14 residues. This CDR3 is CASGTGGPVDTQYF. CDR3 sequence (DNA): TGTGCCAGCGGAACGGGAGGGCCTGTAGATACGCAGTATTTT.

The CDR3 protein is CASSLFGTSGSHEQFF. Here the CDR3 DNA reads TGTGCCAGCAGCTTATTCGGGACTAGCGGGAGCCATGAGCAGTTCTTC. The rearrangement joins TRBV7-8 to TRBJ2-1, with 14 nucleotides matching TRBD2. CDR1 is SGHVS and CDR2 is FQNEAQ in the germline V gene. The V gene end was trimmed by 2 bases and the J gene end by 8 bases; junction bases not matched to a gene: 5. The CDR3 extends over 16 amino acids.

The V gene is TRBV7-9, the J gene TRBJ2-7; D is unclear. The germline V and J ends were trimmed by 5 bases and 4 bases, with 9 bases remaining between them. The CDR3 length is 12 residues. CDR1 and CDR2 (germline): SEHNR, FQNEAQ (reference sequence). The CDR3 sequence is CASSLEIYEQYF. The DNA of the CDR3 is TGTGCCAGCAGCCTCGAGATTTACGAGCAGTACTTC. The whole variable domain, remainder taken from reference TRBV7-9 and TRBJ2-7, is DTGVSQNPRHKITKRGQNVTFRCDPISEHNRLYWYRQTLGQGPEFLTYFQNEAQLEKSRLLSDRFSAERPKGSFSTLEIQRTEQGDSAMYLCASSLEIYEQYFGPGTRLTVT.

V and J are TRBV6-5 and TRBJ1-2; D not certain. Trimming pared 6 bases from V and 0 bases from J, leaving 11 bases between. From germline, CDR1 is MNHEY and CDR2 SVGAGI. The CDR3 has 14 residues. The CDR3 region is CASRGPPANYGYTF. The CDR3 nucleotides read TGTGCCAGCAGGGGCCCCCCCGCTAACTATGGCTACACCTTC.

The chain recombines TRBV9 with TRBJ2-1; the D gene is possibly TRBD2 (6 bases). From germline, CDR1 is SGDLS and CDR2 YYNGEE. CDR3 length equals 16 residues. Trimming left V 4 bases short and J 3 bases short, with 17 bases between. In DNA form, the CDR3 reads TGTGCCAGCAGCCCGCCAGGGAGCGGGCTCTACAATGAGCAGTTCTTC. Encoded protein: CASSPPGSGLYNEQFF.

This sequence joins TRBV14 and TRBJ1-6; TRBD1 agrees at 7 bases. CDR3 size: 16 residues. Germline CDR1 reads SGHDN; CDR2 reads FVKESK. With 3 bases clipped from V and 14 bases from J, the junction kept 16 bases outside the gene matches. CDR3: CASSHQPGQRLASLHF. CDR3 coding DNA: TGTGCCAGCAGCCACCAACCGGGACAGCGCTTAGCGTCCCTCCACTTT.

The gene calls are TRBV28 and TRBJ1-2; D uncertain. The CDR3 spans 13 residues. With 3 bases removed from V and 8 bases from J, the gap between germline ends came to 13 bases. CDR1 is MDHEN and CDR2 is SYDVKM in the germline V gene. The CDR3 protein is CASSLNGQIGYTF. DNA for the CDR3: TGTGCCAGCAGTTTGAACGGGCAGATCGGCTACACCTTC.